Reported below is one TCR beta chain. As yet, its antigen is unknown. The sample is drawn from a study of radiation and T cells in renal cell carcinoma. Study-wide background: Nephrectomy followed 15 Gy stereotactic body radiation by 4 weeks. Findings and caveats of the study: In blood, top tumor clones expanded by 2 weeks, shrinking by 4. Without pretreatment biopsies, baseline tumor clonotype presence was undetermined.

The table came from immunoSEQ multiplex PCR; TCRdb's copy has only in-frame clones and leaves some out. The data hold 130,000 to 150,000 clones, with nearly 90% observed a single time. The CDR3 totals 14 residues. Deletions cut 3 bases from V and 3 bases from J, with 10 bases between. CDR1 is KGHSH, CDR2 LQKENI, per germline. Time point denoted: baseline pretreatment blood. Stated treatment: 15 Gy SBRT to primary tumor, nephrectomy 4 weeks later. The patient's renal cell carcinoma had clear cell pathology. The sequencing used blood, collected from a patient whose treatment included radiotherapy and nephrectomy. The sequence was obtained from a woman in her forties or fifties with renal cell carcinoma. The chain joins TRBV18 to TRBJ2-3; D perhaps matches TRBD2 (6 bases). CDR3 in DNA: TGTGCCAGCTCACCCACCGGGGGAACAGATACGCAGTATTTT. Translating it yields CASSPTGGTDTQYF.